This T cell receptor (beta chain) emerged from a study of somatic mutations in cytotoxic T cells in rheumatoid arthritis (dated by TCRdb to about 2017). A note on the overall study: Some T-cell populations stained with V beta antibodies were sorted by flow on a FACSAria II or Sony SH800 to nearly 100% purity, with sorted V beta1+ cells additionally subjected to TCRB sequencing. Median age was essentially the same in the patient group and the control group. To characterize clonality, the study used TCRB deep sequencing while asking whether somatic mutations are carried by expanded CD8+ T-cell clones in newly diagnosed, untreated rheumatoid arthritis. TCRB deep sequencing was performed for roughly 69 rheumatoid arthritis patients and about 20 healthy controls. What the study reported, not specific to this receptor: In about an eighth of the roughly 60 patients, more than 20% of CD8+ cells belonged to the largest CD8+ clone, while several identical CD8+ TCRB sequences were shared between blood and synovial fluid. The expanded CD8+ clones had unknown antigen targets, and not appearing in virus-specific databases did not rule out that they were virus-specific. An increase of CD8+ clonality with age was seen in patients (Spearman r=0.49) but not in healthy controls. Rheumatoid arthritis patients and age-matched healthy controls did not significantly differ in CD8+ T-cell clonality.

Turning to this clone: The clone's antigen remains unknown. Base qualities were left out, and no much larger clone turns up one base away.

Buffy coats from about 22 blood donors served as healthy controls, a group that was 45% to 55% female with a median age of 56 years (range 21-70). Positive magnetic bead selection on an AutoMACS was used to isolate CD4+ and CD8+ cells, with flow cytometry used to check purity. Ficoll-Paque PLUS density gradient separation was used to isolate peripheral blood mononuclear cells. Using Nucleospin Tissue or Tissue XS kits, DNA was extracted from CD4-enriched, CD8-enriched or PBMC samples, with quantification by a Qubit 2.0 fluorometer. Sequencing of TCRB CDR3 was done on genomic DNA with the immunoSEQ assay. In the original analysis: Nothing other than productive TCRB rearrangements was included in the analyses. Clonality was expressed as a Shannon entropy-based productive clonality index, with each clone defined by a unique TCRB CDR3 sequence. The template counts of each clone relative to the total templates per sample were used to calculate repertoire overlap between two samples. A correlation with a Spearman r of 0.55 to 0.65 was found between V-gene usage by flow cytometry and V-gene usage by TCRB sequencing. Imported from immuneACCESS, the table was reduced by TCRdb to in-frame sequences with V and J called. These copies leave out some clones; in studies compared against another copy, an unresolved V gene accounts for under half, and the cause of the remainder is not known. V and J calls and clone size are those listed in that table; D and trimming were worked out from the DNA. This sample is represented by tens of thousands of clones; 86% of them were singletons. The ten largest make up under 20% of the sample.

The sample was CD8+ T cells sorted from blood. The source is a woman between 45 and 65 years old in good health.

The DNA sequence reads TGTGCCACCAGCACAGACAGGGGAGCTTTCTTT. This translates into CATSTDRGAFF. The chain was built from TRBV15 and TRBJ1-1; 8 middle bases align to TRBD1. From the cysteine up to the phenylalanine, the CDR3 has a length of 11 residues. Only the CDR3 DNA is retained, 33 bases long and in frame from the first base. V and J are trimmed by 4 bases and 10 bases, and the gene matches miss 2 bases of the junction. Reading the germline V gene (reference sequence) gives CDR1 LNHNV and CDR2 YYDKDF.